This paragraph reports one T cell receptor (beta chain). This record comes from a study of spatial heterogeneity in lung cancer. Study-wide background: The study sequenced follow-up PBMC samples when they were available, at a median of approximately 2 years after resection.

Noted time point: blood at routine non-recurrence follow-up after resection. TCRdb re-called the 5' RACE reads with MiXCR, one entry per CDR3 protein. The sample includes 95,000 to 120,000 distinct CDR3 sequences, 10% to 13% of them seen just once. Germline V gene sequence: CDR1 SGHTA, CDR2 FQGNSA. This CDR3 region has 16 residues. V was pared by 5 bases and J by 6 bases, with 22 bases between. The chain carries TRBV7-2 and TRBJ2-5, with D possibly being TRBD1 or TRBD2 (5 bases each). The sequences come from PBMCs, collected at follow-up. The sequence was obtained from a female donor with early-stage non-small cell lung cancer. CDR3 residues: CASSRSQPSQGQTQYF. The CDR3 DNA sequence: TGTGCCAGCAGCCGATCCCAACCATCTCAGGGACAGACCCAGTACTTC.